This passage covers 20 T cell receptor beta chains from one sample sequenced in a study of regulatory T cells in long-lasting Graves disease. Time point specified: newly diagnosed GD, antithyroid drugs for less than 3 months. Preparation of the TCR library used RNA extracted from PBMCs. TCR beta libraries were built with iRepertoire HTBI primers and Arm-PCR of CDR3 regions. From the multiplex PCR reads, TCRdb called clonotypes with MiXCR, one entry per CDR3 protein. The data contain around 500,000 distinct CDR3 sequences, approximately 12% of them singletons. This same sample was also part of a study on T cells in Graves' hyperthyroidism and ophthalmopathy.

The sample in question was peripheral blood mononuclear cells (PBMCs), obtained at new diagnosis, from a patient treated with antithyroid drugs. The source is a woman aged 30 to 39 with Graves disease.

As regards this clonotype: Just one base apart from a much larger clone, this may be a read error. The CDR3 DNA sequence: TGTGCCAGCAGTATAACCGGGACTGTCAACGAGCAGCACTTC. This codes for CASSITGTVNEQHF. The V gene is TRBV27, the J gene TRBJ2-7; D may be TRBD2 (6 bases). This CDR3 is 14 amino acids long. From germline, CDR1 is MNHEY and CDR2 SMNVEV (reference sequence).

At least ten counts were recorded for this clonotype. The chain combines TRBV18 with TRBJ1-2; tentative D call: TRBD1 (5 bases). CDR3 length equals 11 residues. V lost 10 bases and J lost 8, with 14 bases in between. Germline V gene data show CDR1 as KGHSH and CDR2 as LQKENI. In DNA, the CDR3 is TGTGCCACTTCTTCAGGGAACGGCTACACCTTC. Encoded protein: CATSSGNGYTF.

The chain recombines TRBV4-2 with TRBJ1-1; D unresolved. V was cut by 3 bases and J by 2 bases, with 10 bases left in between. The CDR3 runs to 14 residues. Germline V lookup: CDR1 LGHNA, CDR2 YNFKEQ. The CDR3 DNA is TGTGCCAGCAGCCACCAGGAGGCAAACACTGAAGCTTTCTTT. It is translated as CASSHQEANTEAFF.

CDR3 amino acids: CASSTLTEGNTIYF. As DNA, the CDR3 is TGTGCCAGCAGTACCCTGACAGAGGGAAACACCATATATTTT. The chain has TRBV6-2 or TRBV6-3 and TRBJ1-3, with D possibly TRBD1 on 5 matching bases. Trimming shortened V by 5 bases and J by 4 bases, and 12 bases separated the two germline ends. CDR1 and CDR2 from the germline V gene are MNHEY and SVGEGT. The CDR3 covers 14 residues.

This clonotype was found many times. The chain links TRBV7-2 to TRBJ2-4; the match to TRBD2 covers 10 bases. The V gene's germline CDR1 is SGHTA and CDR2 FQGNSA. The V and J ends lost 3 bases and 16 bases, in that order; junction bases with no gene match: 12. This CDR3 has 14 residues. CDR3 residues: CASSLDPLAGAPYF. The CDR3 DNA sequence: TGTGCCAGCAGCTTGGATCCCCTAGCGGGGGCCCCTTACTTC.

As regards this clonotype: A much larger clone differs by one base, so this may be a read error. The rearrangement links TRBV10-3 to TRBJ2-1, with TRBD2 matching over 12 bases. The J call may be mistaken, given a closer DNA end match to TRBJ2-7. CDR3 length: 16 residues. Germline CDR1 ENHRY, CDR2 SYGVKD. The CDR3 spells CAINPTSGSSYNEQYF. The CDR3 DNA follows: TGTGCCATCAACCCGACTAGCGGGAGCTCCTACAATGAGCAGTACTTC.

Comments on this clonotype: One end of the junction fails to match germline, which may point to a read error. V usage is TRBV9 and J usage is TRBJ2-7; 9 nucleotides agree with TRBD2. The CDR3 contains 15 residues. Germline lookup yields CDR1 SGDLS and CDR2 YYNGEE. CDR3 bases: TGCGCCAGCAGCTTGTCTAGCGGGAACTCCTACGAGCAGTACTTC. This sequence encodes CASSLSSGNSYEQYF.

This clonotype has a count of ten or more. CDR3 residues: CASSPGRGRGEQYF. CDR3 DNA sequence: TGTGCCAGCAGCCCTGGCAGGGGACGAGGCGAGCAGTACTTC. This chain links TRBV6-1 with TRBJ2-7; tentatively, D is TRBD1 (6 bases). Germline CDR1 MNHNS, CDR2 SASEGT. With 6 bases removed from V and 6 bases from J, the gap between germline ends came to 18 bases. This CDR3 is 14 amino acids long.

This clonotype was counted ten times or more. V is TRBV7-8 and J is TRBJ2-2, with D possibly being TRBD1 or TRBD2 (5 bases each). CDR1 SGHVS and CDR2 FQNEAQ come from the germline V gene. The V end lost 1 base, the J end lost 4 bases, and 10 bases lay between the germline ends. The CDR3 consists of 15 residues. In DNA, the CDR3 is TGTGCCAGCAGCTTAGTTGGGGGTAGCACCGGGGAGCTGTTTTTT. Its protein product is CASSLVGGSTGELFF.

This clonotype was detected ten times or more. The chain uses TRBV19 and TRBJ2-2, with a weak D call TRBD1 (6 bases). V shed 6 bases and J shed 1 base, with 12 bases lying between them. The CDR3 loop spans 15 amino acids. The germline V gene encodes CDR1 LNHDA and CDR2 SQIVND (reference sequence). Written as DNA, the CDR3 is TGTGCCAGTAGGTTCCAGGGGAAGAACACCGGGGAGCTGTTTTTT. It codes for CASRFQGKNTGELFF.

The rearrangement joins TRBV3-1 to TRBJ2-1, with TRBD2 matching 9 bases. With V trimmed by 4 bases and J by 7 bases, 14 bases remained unmatched. The CDR3 length is 17 residues. CDR1 LGHDT and CDR2 YNNKEL come from the germline V gene (reference sequence). CDR3 bases: TGTGCCAGCAGCCCCAGGACTAGCGACCCGAGGCGGAATGAGCAGTTCTTC. This gives the protein CASSPRTSDPRRNEQFF.

This clonotype was picked up many times. This chain uses TRBV7-3 with TRBJ2-1, with 10 nucleotides matching TRBD1. Germline V gene data show CDR1 as SGHTA and CDR2 as FQGTGA. The junction had 11 bases not matched to a gene; V was cut back by 1 base and J by 8 bases. The CDR3 loop spans 17 amino acids. The CDR3, as DNA: TGTGCCAGCAGCTTAAGGGCGGACAGGGGGGTGAGCGATGAGCAGTTCTTC. Amino acids: CASSLRADRGVSDEQFF.

The V and J genes are TRBV30 and TRBJ2-7, with TRBD1 identical over 8 bases. Per the germline V gene, CDR1 is GTSNPN and CDR2 is SVGIG (reference sequence). The CDR3 loop spans 14 amino acids. V trimming: 1 base; J trimming: 4 bases; junction bases outside the gene matches: 6. The CDR3 reads CAWSADRGGYEQYF. CDR3 sequence (DNA): TGTGCCTGGAGTGCAGACAGGGGTGGGTACGAGCAGTACTTC.

This clonotype has a count of ten or more. The chain employs TRBV29-1 and TRBJ2-7, with 7 bases fitting TRBD1. V was pared by 4 bases and J by 4 bases, with 4 bases of the junction left unmatched. Looked up from germline, CDR1 is SQVTM and CDR2 is ANQGSEA. The CDR3 extends over 12 amino acids. The CDR3 DNA reads TGCAGCGTTGCGAGACAGGGTTACGAGCAGTACTTC. This sequence encodes CSVARQGYEQYF.

There are many counts of this clonotype. The chain links TRBV28 to TRBJ1-4, with a tentative D call TRBD1 (5 bases). The CDR3 has 15 amino acids. The germline CDR1 and CDR2 sequences are MDHEN and SYDVKM. Trimming removed 6 bases from V and 9 bases from J, with 20 bases in between. The CDR3 nucleotides read TGTGCCAGCAGCCCAAGGACCACCGGGGGGAAAAAACTGTTTTTT. Translating it yields CASSPRTTGGKKLFF. Together with reference TRBV28 and TRBJ1-4, the CDR3 gives the full variable domain: DVKVTQSSRYLVKRTGEKVFLECVQDMDHENMFWYRQDPGLGLRLIYFSYDVKMKEKGDIPEGYSVSREKKERFSLILESASTNQTSMYLCASSPRTTGGKKLFFGSGTQLSVL.

This clonotype was seen a handful of times. The chain recombines TRBV7-8 with TRBJ2-2, with 7 positions matching TRBD1. J gave up 6 bases and V 5 bases, and 12 bases lay outside the gene matches. Germline assignment: CDR1 SGHVS and CDR2 FQNEAQ. This CDR3 has 16 amino acids. CDR3 amino acids: CASSLVGTGDAGELFF. In DNA, the CDR3 is TGTGCCAGCAGCCTTGTGGGCACAGGGGATGCCGGGGAGCTGTTTTTT.

In DNA, the CDR3 is TGTGCCAGCAGTGCCCCTGGCGCCACGGGGGCTTTCTTC. Its protein is CASSAPGATGAFF. The V and J genes are TRBV25-1 and TRBJ2-1; the D gene could be TRBD1 or TRBD2 (6 bases each). CDR3 length equals 13 residues. V gave up 4 bases and J gave up 16 bases, with 20 bases separating them. Germline CDR1 is MGHDK and CDR2 is SYGVNS.

This clonotype was recorded many times. This chain links TRBV27 with TRBJ2-5, with 7 nucleotides matching TRBD1. Germline assignment: CDR1 MNHEY and CDR2 SMNVEV (reference sequence). J gave up 7 bases and V 6 bases, and 5 bases lay outside the gene matches. The CDR3 sequence is 12 residues long. The DNA for the CDR3 is TGTGCCAGCAGCCGGGACAGCGGGACCCAGTACTTC. It yields the protein CASSRDSGTQYF.

This clonotype was detected many times. The genes are TRBV2 and TRBJ2-5; 11 positions agree with TRBD1. CDR3 size: 14 residues. V shed 8 bases, J shed 5 bases, and the junction held 7 bases outside the gene matches. Germline CDR1 reads SNHLY; CDR2 reads FYNNEI. CDR3 protein: CASQMDRGQETQYF. Here the CDR3 DNA reads TGTGCCAGCCAAATGGACAGGGGGCAGGAGACCCAGTACTTC.

V usage is TRBV28 and J usage is TRBJ2-7, with 8 nucleotides matching TRBD1. CDR3 length: 16 residues. CDR1 is MDHEN, CDR2 SYDVKM, per germline. After removal of 1 base from V and 1 base from J, the junction contained 6 bases not matched to a gene. CDR3 sequence (DNA): TGTGCCAGCAGTTTATCGTCGGACAGGGTGTCCTACGAGCAGTACTTC. The encoded protein is CASSLSSDRVSYEQYF.